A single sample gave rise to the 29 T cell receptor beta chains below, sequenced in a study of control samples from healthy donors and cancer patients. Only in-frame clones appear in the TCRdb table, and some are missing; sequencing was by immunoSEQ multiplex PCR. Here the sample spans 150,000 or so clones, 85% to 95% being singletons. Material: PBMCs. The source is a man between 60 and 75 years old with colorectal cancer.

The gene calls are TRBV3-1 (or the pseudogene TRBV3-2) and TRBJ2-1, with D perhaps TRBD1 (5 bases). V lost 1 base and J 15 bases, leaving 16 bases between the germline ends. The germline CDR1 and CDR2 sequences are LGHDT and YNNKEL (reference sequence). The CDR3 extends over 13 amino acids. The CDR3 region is CASSQGGSRLPFF. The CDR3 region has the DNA TGTGCCAGCAGCCAAGGGGGCTCCCGGCTCCCGTTCTTC.

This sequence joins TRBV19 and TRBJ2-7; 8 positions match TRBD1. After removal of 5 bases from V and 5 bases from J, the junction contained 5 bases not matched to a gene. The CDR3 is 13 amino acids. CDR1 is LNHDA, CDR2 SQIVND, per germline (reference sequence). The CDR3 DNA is TGTGCCAGTAGTGAGACAGGGGCCAACGAGCAGTACTTC. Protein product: CASSETGANEQYF.

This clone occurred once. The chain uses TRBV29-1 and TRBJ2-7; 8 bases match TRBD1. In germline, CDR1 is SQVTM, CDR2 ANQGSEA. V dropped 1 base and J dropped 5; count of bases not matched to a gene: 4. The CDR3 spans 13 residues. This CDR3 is CSVEGTGSHEQYF. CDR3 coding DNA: TGCAGCGTTGAAGGGACAGGGTCCCACGAGCAGTACTTC.

In nucleotides, the CDR3 is TGTGCCAGTAGTATGGGTGCAGATACGCAGTATTTT. This gives the protein CASSMGADTQYF. The chain links TRBV19 to TRBJ2-3; D remains ambiguous. The V end was cut by 3 bases, the J end by 4 bases, with 5 bases between. The CDR3 loop spans 12 amino acids. The germline CDR1 and CDR2 sequences are LNHDA and SQIVND (reference sequence).

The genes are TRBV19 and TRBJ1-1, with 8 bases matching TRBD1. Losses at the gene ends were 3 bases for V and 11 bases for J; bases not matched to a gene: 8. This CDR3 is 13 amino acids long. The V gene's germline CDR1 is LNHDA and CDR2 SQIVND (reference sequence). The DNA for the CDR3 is TGTGCCAGTAGTATCACCCAGGGGGCGAAGGCTTTCTTT. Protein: CASSITQGAKAFF.

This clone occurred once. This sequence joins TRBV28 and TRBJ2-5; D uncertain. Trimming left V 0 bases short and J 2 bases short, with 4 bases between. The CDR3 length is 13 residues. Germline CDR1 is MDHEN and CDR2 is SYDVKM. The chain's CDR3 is CASSLWAQETQYF. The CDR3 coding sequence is TGTGCCAGCAGTTTATGGGCGCAAGAGACCCAGTACTTC.

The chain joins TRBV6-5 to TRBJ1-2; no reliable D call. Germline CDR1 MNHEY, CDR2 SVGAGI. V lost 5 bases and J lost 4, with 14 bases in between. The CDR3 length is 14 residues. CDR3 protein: CASSPRRGGYGYTF. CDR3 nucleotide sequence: TGTGCCAGCAGTCCACGACGGGGAGGCTATGGCTACACCTTC.

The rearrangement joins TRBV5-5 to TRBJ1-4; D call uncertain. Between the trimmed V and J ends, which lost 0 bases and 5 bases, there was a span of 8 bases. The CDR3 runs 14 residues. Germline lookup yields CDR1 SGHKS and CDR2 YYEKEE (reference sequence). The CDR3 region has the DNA TGTGCCAGCAGCTTGGGCAGCCAAAATGAAAAACTGTTTTTT. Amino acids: CASSLGSQNEKLFF.

The CDR3 sequence: CASSEAQGPEKLFF. In DNA form, the CDR3 reads TGTGCCAGCAGTGAAGCGCAGGGACCTGAAAAACTGTTTTTT. The chain is built from TRBV6-1 and TRBJ1-4; D might be TRBD1 (5 bases). The length of the CDR3 is 14 residues. With 0 bases removed from V and 7 bases from J, the gap between germline ends came to 9 bases. Germline V lookup: CDR1 MNHNS, CDR2 SASEGT.

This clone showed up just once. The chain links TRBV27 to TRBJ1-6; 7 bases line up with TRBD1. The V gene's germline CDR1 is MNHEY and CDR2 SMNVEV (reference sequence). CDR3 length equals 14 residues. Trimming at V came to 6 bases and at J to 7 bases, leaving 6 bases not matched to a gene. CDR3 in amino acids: CASSSRGLNSPLHF. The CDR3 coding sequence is TGTGCCAGCAGCTCCAGGGGGTTAAATTCACCCCTCCACTTT.

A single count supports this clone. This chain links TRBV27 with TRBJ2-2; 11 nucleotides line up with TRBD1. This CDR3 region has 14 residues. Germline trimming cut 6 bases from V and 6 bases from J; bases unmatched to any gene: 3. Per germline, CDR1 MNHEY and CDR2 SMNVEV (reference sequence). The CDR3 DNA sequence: TGTGCCAGCAGGCCGGGACAGGGGGCCGGGGAGCTGTTTTTT. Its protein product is CASRPGQGAGELFF.

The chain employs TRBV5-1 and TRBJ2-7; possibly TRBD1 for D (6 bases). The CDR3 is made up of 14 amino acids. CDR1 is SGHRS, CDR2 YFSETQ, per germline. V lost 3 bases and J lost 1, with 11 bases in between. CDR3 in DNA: TGCGCCAGCAGCTCCACCGGGACATCCTACGAGCAGTACTTC. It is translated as CASSSTGTSYEQYF.

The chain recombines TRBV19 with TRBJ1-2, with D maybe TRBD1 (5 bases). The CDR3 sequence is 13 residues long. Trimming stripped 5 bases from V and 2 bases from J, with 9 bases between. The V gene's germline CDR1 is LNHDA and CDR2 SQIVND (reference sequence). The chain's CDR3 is CASSRDGNYGYTF. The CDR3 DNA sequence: TGTGCCAGTAGTCGGGACGGAAACTATGGCTACACCTTC.

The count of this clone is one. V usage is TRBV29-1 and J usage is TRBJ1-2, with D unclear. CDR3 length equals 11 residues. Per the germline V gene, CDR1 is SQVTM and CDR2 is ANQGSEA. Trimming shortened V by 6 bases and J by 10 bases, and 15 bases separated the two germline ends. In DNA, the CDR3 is TGCAGCGTGACGGATCCTCCTACCTACACCTTC. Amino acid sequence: CSVTDPPTYTF.

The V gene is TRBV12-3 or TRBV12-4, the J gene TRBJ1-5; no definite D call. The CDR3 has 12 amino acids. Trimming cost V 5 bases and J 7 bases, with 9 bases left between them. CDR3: CASSPFEQPQHF. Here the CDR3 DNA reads TGTGCCAGCAGTCCCTTTGAACAGCCCCAGCATTTT.

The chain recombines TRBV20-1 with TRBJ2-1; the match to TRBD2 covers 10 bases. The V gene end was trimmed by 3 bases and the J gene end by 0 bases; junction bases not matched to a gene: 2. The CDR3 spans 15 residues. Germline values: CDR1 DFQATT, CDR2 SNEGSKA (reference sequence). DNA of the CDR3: TGCAGTGCTAGTAGCGGGGGGTACTCCTACAATGAGCAGTTCTTC. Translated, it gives CSASSGGYSYNEQFF.

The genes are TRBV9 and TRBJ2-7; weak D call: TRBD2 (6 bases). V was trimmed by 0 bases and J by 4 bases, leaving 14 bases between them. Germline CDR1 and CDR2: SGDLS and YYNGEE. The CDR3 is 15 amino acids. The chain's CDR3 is CASSVGTAGGYEQYF. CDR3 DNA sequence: TGTGCCAGCAGCGTAGGTACAGCGGGCGGGTACGAGCAGTACTTC.

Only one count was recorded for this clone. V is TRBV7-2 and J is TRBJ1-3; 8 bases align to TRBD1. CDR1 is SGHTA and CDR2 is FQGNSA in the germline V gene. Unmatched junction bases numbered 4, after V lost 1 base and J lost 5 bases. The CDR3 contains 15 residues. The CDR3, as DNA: TGTGCCAGCAGCTTAGTACAGGGGGGAAGAAACACCATATATTTT. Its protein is CASSLVQGGRNTIYF.

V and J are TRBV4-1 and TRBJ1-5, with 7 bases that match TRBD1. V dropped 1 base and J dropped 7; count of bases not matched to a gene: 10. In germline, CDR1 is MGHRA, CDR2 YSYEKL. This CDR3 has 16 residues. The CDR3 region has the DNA TGCGCCAGCAGCCAAGGAGGGGGCAGGGGCAGGCAGCCCCAGCATTTT. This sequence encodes CASSQGGGRGRQPQHF.

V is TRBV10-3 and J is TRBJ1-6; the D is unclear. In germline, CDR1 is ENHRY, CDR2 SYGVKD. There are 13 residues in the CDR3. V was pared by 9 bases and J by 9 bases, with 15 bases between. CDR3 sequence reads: CAITAGDLSPLHF. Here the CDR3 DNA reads TGTGCCATTACCGCGGGAGATCTTTCACCCCTCCACTTT.

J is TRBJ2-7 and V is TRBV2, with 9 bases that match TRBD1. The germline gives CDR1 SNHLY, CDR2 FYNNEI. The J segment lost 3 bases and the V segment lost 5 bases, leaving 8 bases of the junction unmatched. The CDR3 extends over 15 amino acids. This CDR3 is CASSSSGTGFYEQYF. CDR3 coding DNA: TGTGCCAGCAGTTCCTCCGGGACAGGGTTCTACGAGCAGTACTTC.

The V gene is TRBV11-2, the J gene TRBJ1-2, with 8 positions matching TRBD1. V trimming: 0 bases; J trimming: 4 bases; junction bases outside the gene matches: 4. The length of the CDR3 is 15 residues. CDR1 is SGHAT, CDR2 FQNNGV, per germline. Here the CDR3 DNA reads TGTGCCAGCAGCTTAGACCCAGGGGGCATCTATGGCTACACCTTC. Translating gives CASSLDPGGIYGYTF.

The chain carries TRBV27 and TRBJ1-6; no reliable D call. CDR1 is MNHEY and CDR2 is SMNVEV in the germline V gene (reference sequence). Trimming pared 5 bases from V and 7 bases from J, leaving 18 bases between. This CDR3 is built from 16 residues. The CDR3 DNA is TGTGCCAGCAGTCTCCCACCCCCTAGGGCCAATTCACCCCTCCACTTT. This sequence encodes CASSLPPPRANSPLHF.

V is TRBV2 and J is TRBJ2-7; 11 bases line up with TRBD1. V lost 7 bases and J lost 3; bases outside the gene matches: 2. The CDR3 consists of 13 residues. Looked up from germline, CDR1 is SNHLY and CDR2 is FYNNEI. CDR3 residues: CASKGTGGYEQYF. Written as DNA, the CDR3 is TGTGCCAGCAAGGGGACAGGGGGCTACGAGCAGTACTTC.

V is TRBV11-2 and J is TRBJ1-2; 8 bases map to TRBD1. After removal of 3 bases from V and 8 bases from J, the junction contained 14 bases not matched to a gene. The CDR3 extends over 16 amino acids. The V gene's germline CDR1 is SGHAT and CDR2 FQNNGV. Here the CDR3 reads CASSFPRRGRGEGYTF. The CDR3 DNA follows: TGTGCCAGCAGCTTCCCCCGCAGGGGGCGAGGAGAGGGCTACACCTTC.

CDR3: CASSTTGTEAFF. DNA of the CDR3: TGTGCCAGCAGTACAACAGGGACTGAAGCTTTCTTT. The rearrangement joins TRBV6-5 to TRBJ1-1; TRBD1 might be the D (6 bases). In germline, CDR1 is MNHEY, CDR2 SVGAGI. V lost 5 bases and J 5 bases, leaving 9 bases between the germline ends. The CDR3 spans 12 residues.

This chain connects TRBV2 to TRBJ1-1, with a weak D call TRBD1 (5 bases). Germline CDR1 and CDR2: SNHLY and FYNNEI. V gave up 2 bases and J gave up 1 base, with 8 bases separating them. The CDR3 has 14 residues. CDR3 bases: TGTGCCAGCAGTGAATGGGGGGAGAACACTGAAGCTTTCTTT. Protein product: CASSEWGENTEAFF.

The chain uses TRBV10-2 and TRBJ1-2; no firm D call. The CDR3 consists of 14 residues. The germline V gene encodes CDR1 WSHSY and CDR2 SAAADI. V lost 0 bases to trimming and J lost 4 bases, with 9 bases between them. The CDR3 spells CASSESAWGYGYTF. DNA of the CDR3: TGCGCCAGCAGTGAGTCGGCCTGGGGCTATGGCTACACCTTC.

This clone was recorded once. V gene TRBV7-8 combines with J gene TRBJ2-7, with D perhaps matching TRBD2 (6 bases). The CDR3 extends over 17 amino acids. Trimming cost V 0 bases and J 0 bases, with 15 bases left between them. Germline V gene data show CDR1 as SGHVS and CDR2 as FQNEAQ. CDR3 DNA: TGTGCCAGCAGCTTAGCCCTGGAGGGACGGTTCTCCTACGAGCAGTACTTC. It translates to CASSLALEGRFSYEQYF.